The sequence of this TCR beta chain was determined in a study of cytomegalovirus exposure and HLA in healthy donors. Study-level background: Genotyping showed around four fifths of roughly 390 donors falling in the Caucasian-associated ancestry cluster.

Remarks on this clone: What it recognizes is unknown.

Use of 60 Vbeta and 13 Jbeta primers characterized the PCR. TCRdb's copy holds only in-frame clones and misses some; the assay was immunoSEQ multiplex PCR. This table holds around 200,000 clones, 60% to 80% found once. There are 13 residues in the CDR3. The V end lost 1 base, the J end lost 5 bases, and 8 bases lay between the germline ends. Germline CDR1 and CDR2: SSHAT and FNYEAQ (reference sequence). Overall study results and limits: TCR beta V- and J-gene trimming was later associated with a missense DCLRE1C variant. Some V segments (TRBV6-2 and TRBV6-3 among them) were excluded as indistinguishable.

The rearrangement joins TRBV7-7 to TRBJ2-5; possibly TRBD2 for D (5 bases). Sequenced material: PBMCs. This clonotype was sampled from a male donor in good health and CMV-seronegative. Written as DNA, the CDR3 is TGTGCCAGCAGCTTAGACCGCGGGGAGACCCAGTACTTC. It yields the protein CASSLDRGETQYF.